This T cell receptor beta chain was identified during a study of CD8 T cells in Susac syndrome (dated by TCRdb to the late 2010s). General notes on the study: Whether CD8+ T cell activation and differentiation in Susac syndrome was antigen driven was tested using repertoire sequencing. Clonality of the CD8+ T cell repertoire was compared between about a dozen healthy donors, around 14 Susac syndrome patients and around 15 multiple sclerosis patients.

RNA was extracted using the RNeasy kit, and roughly 0.45 to 1 microgram was reverse transcribed with random hexamers. The immunoSEQ multiplex PCR assay, which covers 54 Vbeta and 13 Jbeta segments, was used to amplify TCR beta CDR3 regions. PCR amplification bias was corrected by using a synthetic template baseline for primer optimization and computational correction. Per the authors' processing: Only productive sequences were kept, with reads annotated to V, D and J genes according to IMGT and analyzed in immunoSEQ Analyzer. To calculate clonality, Shannon entropy was normalized by log2 of the number of productive unique sequences and then subtracted from one. Public and private clones were assessed among the 100 most prevalent clones of each patient and control. Clones were defined as Susac-specific when absent from the healthy and MS cohorts, from approximately 970 published viral clones and from other ImmuneACCESS disease sequences. TCRdb reanalyzed the raw reads on its own, using fastp at Q25 for trimming and MiXCR for clone calling, and kept in-frame beta chains. Records with the same CDR3 protein are collapsed into one entry carrying the most frequent genes and DNA. Clone size and V and J calls follow TCRdb, not the original study. This sample comprises more than 110,000 distinct CDR3 sequences, 94% of them detected only once. Of the sample, 0.27% is held by the ten largest clones.

Peripheral blood CD8+ and CD4+ T cells from healthy donors, Susac syndrome patients and multiple sclerosis patients were profiled by high-throughput TCR beta sequencing. The healthy donors served as controls matched for age and sex. Bulk CD8+ and CD4+ T cells were purified by magnetic negative isolation, whereas CD8+ TEMRA cells were enriched by FACS. Blood was collected in EDTA tubes and processed within 24 hours, with PBMCs isolated through density gradient centrifugation. PBMCs intended for TCR sequencing were frozen in liquid nitrogen and were later thawed in a 37 degrees C water bath. The sorted or isolated CD4+, CD8+ and CD8+ TEMRA cells reached a purity of at least 90%. What the authors observed across the whole study: The number of individuals in the TCR sequencing and HLA analysis was recognized as being relatively small.

Here V drops 4 bases and J drops 5 bases, and the junction holds 7 bases not matched to any gene. Counted from cysteine to phenylalanine, this CDR3 has 16 amino acids. Here the CDR3 DNA is all that survives: 48 bases in frame from base 1. Via the germline V gene, CDR1 is MNHEY and CDR2 SVGAGI. For this clonotype: It lacks a known antigen. It has no much larger one-base neighbor in the sample; base qualities were not kept.

This chain joins TRBV6-5 to TRBJ2-2; a stretch of 10 junction bases matches TRBD1. The TCR comes from a human donor in good health. The source material was CD8+ T cells from PBMCs. This receptor has the CDR3 CASSSQPGQGTGELFF. The base sequence is TGTGCCAGCAGTTCCCAACCGGGACAGGGGACCGGGGAGCTGTTTTTT.